This T cell receptor (beta chain) comes out of a study of CD8 T cells in ankylosing spondylitis. General observations from the study: The study identified a TCR beta motif of roughly eight highly homologous variants that appeared characteristic of ankylosing spondylitis blood.

A single record per CDR3 protein comes from TCRdb applying MiXCR to the 5' RACE reads. The sample contains about 220,000 distinct CDR3 sequences, around 17% of which appear only once. Germline V lookup: CDR1 SGHVS, CDR2 FQNEAQ. Trimming took 8 bases from V and 2 from J; bases not matched to a gene: 11. The CDR3 sequence is 16 residues long. Turning to this clonotype: Its antigen is as yet unknown.

This TCR derives from a male donor with ankylosing spondylitis. The chain uses TRBV7-8 and TRBJ1-4; 7 bases align to TRBD1. Sequencing was done on a sample of blood, either unsorted or a sorted T cell fraction (not recorded which). The CDR3 nucleotides read TGTGCCAGCTCAACAGGGGTAGGGGCGACTAATGAAAAACTGTTTTTT. As protein: CASSTGVGATNEKLFF.